One and the same sample provided the 18 T cell receptor beta chains below, sequenced in a study of blood T cell repertoires in COVID-19. TCRdb's copy holds only in-frame clones and misses some; the assay was immunoSEQ multiplex PCR. The sample lists some 210,000 clones; roughly 87% were seen once. Source material: PBMCs or T cells enriched from blood (not recorded which). The receptors here all came from a man aged 18 to 29 with acute COVID-19.

V usage is TRBV11-3 and J usage is TRBJ2-3; 13 bases are a match to TRBD2. Per germline, CDR1 SGHNT and CDR2 YENEEA. CDR3 length equals 17 residues. V shed 0 bases and J 6 bases; nucleotides not matched to a gene: 6. CDR3 sequence (DNA): TGTGCCAGCAGCTTAGACCGAGGACTAGCGGGAGCGGATACGCAGTATTTT. Its translation is CASSLDRGLAGADTQYF.

The J gene is TRBJ1-1, the V gene TRBV6-5; D might be TRBD1 (5 bases). CDR3 length: 13 amino acids. Germline-derived CDR1 and CDR2 are MNHEY and SVGAGI. The V gene lost 2 bases and the J gene lost 3 bases, with 7 bases spanning the gap. CDR3 amino acids: CASSYRGDTEAFF. In nucleotides, the CDR3 is TGTGCCAGCAGTTACCGGGGGGACACTGAAGCTTTCTTT.

The CDR3 sequence: CAWSVPGLPQPQHF. Here the CDR3 DNA reads TGTGCCTGGAGTGTACCCGGTCTGCCTCAGCCCCAGCATTTT. This chain connects TRBV30 to TRBJ1-5; no definite D call. CDR1 GTSNPN and CDR2 SVGIG come from the germline V gene (reference sequence). The CDR3 covers 14 residues. The V end lost 0 bases, the J end lost 6 bases, and 12 bases lay between the germline ends.

The gene calls are TRBV19 and TRBJ2-1, with 7 bases identical to TRBD2. The junction had 9 bases not matched to a gene; V was cut back by 1 base and J by 6 bases. The CDR3 contains 16 residues. From germline, CDR1 is LNHDA and CDR2 SQIVND (reference sequence). Here the CDR3 DNA reads TGTGCCAGTAGTATAGGCTCTAGCGGAGCTACCAATGAGCAGTTCTTC. Its protein product is CASSIGSSGATNEQFF. Full variable domain (missing parts from reference TRBV19 and TRBJ2-1): DGGITQSPKYLFRKEGQNVTLSCEQNLNHDAMYWYRQDPGQGLRLIYYSQIVNDFQKGDIAEGYSVSREKKESFPLTVTSAQKNPTAFYLCASSIGSSGATNEQFFGPGTRLTVL.

The CDR3 DNA is TGCGCCAGCAGCTTGACCCGGGAGTGGCAGCCCGCGGGAGAGACCCAGTACTTC. Amino acids: CASSLTREWQPAGETQYF. J is TRBJ2-5 and V is TRBV5-1; D is possibly TRBD2 (6 bases). The CDR3 contains 18 residues. Germline V gene sequence: CDR1 SGHRS, CDR2 YFSETQ. V was clipped by 1 base and J by 4 bases, with 23 bases between them.

The chain carries TRBV5-1 and TRBJ1-4, with a possible D match to TRBD1 (6 bases). This CDR3 contains 14 residues. The V end was cut by 4 bases, the J end by 0 bases, with 7 bases between. CDR1 SGHRS and CDR2 YFSETQ come from the germline V gene. CDR3 amino acids: CASSPGATNEKLFF. In DNA form, the CDR3 reads TGCGCCAGCAGCCCAGGGGCAACTAATGAAAAACTGTTTTTT.

This chain links TRBV24-1 with TRBJ2-5; TRBD2 is a possible D gene (5 bases). V was shortened by 3 bases and J by 2 bases, with 12 bases between the two germline ends. The length of the CDR3 is 15 residues. Germline CDR1 is KGHDR and CDR2 is SFDVKD. As DNA, the CDR3 is TGTGCCACCAGTGATCAAACCCGGGAACAAGAGACCCAGTACTTC. This codes for CATSDQTREQETQYF.

This clone was detected once. This sequence joins TRBV6-5 and TRBJ2-3; 8 nucleotides align to TRBD2. CDR1 and CDR2 (germline): MNHEY, SVGAGI. CDR3 length: 15 amino acids. The V and J ends lost 2 bases and 4 bases, in that order; junction bases with no gene match: 5. The DNA for the CDR3 is TGTGCCAGCAGTTACAAAGCGGGAGTATCAGATACGCAGTATTTT. It encodes CASSYKAGVSDTQYF.

Only one count was recorded for this clone. V usage is TRBV7-9 and J usage is TRBJ1-2, with TRBD1 matching over 8 bases. Germline V gene data show CDR1 as SEHNR and CDR2 as FQNEAQ (reference sequence). The CDR3 loop spans 18 amino acids. With 1 base clipped from V and 4 bases from J, the junction kept 14 bases outside the gene matches. In DNA form, the CDR3 reads TGTGCCAGCAGCTTAGAGGCCCAGGGACAGGACCCTACCTATGGCTACACCTTC. Amino acids: CASSLEAQGQDPTYGYTF.

The chain has TRBV7-9 and TRBJ2-3; TRBD1 aligns across 8 bases. The germline V gene encodes CDR1 SEHNR and CDR2 FQNEAQ (reference sequence). The ends lost 4 bases at V and 0 bases at J; junction bases unmatched: 0. The CDR3 consists of 14 residues. DNA of the CDR3: TGTGCCAGCAGCTGGACAGGGAGCACAGATACGCAGTATTTT. This translates into CASSWTGSTDTQYF.

V and J are TRBV27 and TRBJ1-1, with D perhaps TRBD1 (5 bases). Trimming removed 3 bases from V and 1 base from J, with 12 bases in between. The CDR3 sequence is 15 residues long. Germline lookup yields CDR1 MNHEY and CDR2 SMNVEV (reference sequence). The CDR3 DNA sequence: TGTGCCAGCAGTTTGAACCCCGGGGGGAACACTGAAGCTTTCTTT. This encodes CASSLNPGGNTEAFF.

CDR3 DNA sequence: TGTGCCAGCAGCCAAGGGACAGGGGCTGACACTGAAGCTTTCTTT. Translation: CASSQGTGADTEAFF. The V and J genes are TRBV4-2 and TRBJ1-1; TRBD1 matches at 9 bases. The trim removed 1 base at V and 3 bases at J, leaving 3 bases unmatched. This CDR3 is built from 15 residues. The germline gives CDR1 LGHNA, CDR2 YNFKEQ.

V is TRBV6-5 and J is TRBJ2-7; 10 bases map to TRBD2. The germline gives CDR1 MNHEY, CDR2 SVGAGI. V dropped 2 bases and J dropped 3; count of bases not matched to a gene: 4. The CDR3 sequence is 15 residues long. The CDR3 nucleotides are TGTGCCAGCAGTTACCACGCTAGCGGGAGCTACGAGCAGTACTTC. Protein product: CASSYHASGSYEQYF.

This sequence joins TRBV7-9 and TRBJ2-1; 8 positions agree with TRBD2. V was clipped by 5 bases and J by 3 bases; unmatched bases: 6. The CDR3 is made up of 15 amino acids. Germline V lookup: CDR1 SEHNR, CDR2 FQNEAQ (reference sequence). CDR3 in amino acids: CASSPTSGGYNEQFF. DNA of the CDR3: TGTGCCAGCAGCCCCACTAGCGGAGGCTACAATGAGCAGTTCTTC.

The chain recombines TRBV3-1 (or the pseudogene TRBV3-2) with TRBJ2-7; a weak D match, TRBD2 (6 bases). The V gene lost 1 base and the J gene lost 1 base, with 14 bases spanning the gap. The CDR3 consists of 16 residues. Germline assignment: CDR1 LGHDT and CDR2 YNNKEL (reference sequence). The CDR3 DNA follows: TGTGCCAGCAGCCAAGGGGGAGGAAGGCGATCCTACGAGCAGTACTTC. Protein: CASSQGGGRRSYEQYF.

The chain is built from TRBV9 and TRBJ1-1, with D unclear. Between the trimmed V and J ends, which lost 3 bases and 3 bases, there was a span of 12 bases. This CDR3 is built from 14 residues. In germline, CDR1 is SGDLS, CDR2 YYNGEE. CDR3 protein: CASSALGDYTEAFF. The CDR3 DNA reads as TGTGCCAGCAGCGCCCTCGGGGATTACACTGAAGCTTTCTTT.

The chain joins TRBV3-1 (or the pseudogene TRBV3-2) to TRBJ2-1; 9 bases are shared with TRBD2. The CDR3 length is 15 residues. The V segment lost 5 bases and the J segment 4 bases; nucleotides outside the gene matches: 6. In germline, CDR1 is LGHDT, CDR2 YNNKEL (reference sequence). The DNA of the CDR3 is TGTGCCAGCAGCAGTACTAGCGGGCCATACAATGAGCAGTTCTTC. Translating it yields CASSSTSGPYNEQFF.

CDR3 loop: CASSGGHSNQPQHF. In DNA, the CDR3 is TGTGCCAGCAGTGGAGGACATAGCAATCAGCCCCAGCATTTT. The rearrangement links TRBV2 to TRBJ1-5; tentatively, D is TRBD1 (5 bases). Trimming removed 4 bases from V and 0 bases from J, with 7 bases in between. The CDR3 loop spans 14 amino acids. The germline V gene has CDR1 SNHLY and CDR2 FYNNEI. Supplemented by reference TRBV2 and TRBJ1-5, the full variable domain reads EPEVTQTPSHQVTQMGQEVILRCVPISNHLYFYWYRQILGQKVEFLVSFYNNEISEKSEIFDDQFSVERPDGSNFTLKIRSTKLEDSAMYFCASSGGHSNQPQHFGDGTRLSIL.